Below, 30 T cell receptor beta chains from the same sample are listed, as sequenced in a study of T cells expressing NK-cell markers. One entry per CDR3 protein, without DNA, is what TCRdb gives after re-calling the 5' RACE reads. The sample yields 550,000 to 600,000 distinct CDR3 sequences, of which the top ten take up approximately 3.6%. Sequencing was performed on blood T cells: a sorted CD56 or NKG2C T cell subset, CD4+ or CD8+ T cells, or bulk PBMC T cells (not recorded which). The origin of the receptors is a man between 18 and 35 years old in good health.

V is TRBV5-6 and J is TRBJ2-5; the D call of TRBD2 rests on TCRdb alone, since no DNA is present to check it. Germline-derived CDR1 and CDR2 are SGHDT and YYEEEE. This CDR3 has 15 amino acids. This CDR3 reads CASSWGLAGEETQYF. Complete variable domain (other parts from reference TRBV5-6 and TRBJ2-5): DAGVTQSPTHLIKTRGQQVTLRCSPKSGHDTVSWYQQALGQGPQFIFQYYEEEERQRGNFPDRFSGHQFPNYSSELNVNALLLGDSALYLCASSWGLAGEETQYFGPGTRLLVL.

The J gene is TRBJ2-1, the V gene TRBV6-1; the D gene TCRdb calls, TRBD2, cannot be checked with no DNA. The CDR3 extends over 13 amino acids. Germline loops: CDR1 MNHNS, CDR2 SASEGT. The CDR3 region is CASKVAGAHEQFF.

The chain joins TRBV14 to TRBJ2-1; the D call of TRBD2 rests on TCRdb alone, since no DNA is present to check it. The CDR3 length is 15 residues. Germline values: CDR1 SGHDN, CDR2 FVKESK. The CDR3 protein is CASSQLLAGIEEQFF.

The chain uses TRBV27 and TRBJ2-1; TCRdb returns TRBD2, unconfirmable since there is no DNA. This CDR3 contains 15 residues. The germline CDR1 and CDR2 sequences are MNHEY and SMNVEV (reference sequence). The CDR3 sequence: CASSLSTSGINEQFF.

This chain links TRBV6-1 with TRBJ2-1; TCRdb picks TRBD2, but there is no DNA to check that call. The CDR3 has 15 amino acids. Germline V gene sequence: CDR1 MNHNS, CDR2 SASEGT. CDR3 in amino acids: CASSTPGLAGTKQFF.

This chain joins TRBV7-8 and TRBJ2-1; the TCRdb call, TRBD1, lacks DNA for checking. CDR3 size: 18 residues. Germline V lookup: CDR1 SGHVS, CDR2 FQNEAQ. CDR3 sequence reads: CASSARRGPPGWGNEQFF.

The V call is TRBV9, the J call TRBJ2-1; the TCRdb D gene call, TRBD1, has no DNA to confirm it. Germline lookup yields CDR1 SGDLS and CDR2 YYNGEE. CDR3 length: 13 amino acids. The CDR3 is CASGAGSYNEQFF.

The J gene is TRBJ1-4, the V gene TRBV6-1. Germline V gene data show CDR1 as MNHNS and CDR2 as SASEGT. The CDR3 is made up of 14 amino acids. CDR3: CASGVIGTNEKLFF.

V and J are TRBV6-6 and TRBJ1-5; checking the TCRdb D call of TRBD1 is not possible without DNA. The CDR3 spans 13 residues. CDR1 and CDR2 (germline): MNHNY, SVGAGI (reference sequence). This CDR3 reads CASSSTGNGPQHF.

The CDR3 sequence: CASSPGGGTILNEKLFF. The chain links TRBV5-6 to TRBJ1-4; the TCRdb D gene call, TRBD1, has no DNA to confirm it. Germline CDR1 and CDR2: SGHDT and YYEEEE. The CDR3 covers 17 residues.

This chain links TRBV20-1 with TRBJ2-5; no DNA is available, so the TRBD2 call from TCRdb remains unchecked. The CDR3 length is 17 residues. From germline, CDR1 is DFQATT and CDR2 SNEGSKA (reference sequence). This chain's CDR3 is CSARPEHLAGKQKTQYF.

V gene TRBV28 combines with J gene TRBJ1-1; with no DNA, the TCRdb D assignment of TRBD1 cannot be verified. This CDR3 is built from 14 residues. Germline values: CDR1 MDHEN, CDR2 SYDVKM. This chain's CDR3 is CASPGLGVNTEAFF.

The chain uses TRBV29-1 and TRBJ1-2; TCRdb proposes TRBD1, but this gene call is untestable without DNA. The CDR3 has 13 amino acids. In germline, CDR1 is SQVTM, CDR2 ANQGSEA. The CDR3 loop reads CSFEGGGIHGYTF.

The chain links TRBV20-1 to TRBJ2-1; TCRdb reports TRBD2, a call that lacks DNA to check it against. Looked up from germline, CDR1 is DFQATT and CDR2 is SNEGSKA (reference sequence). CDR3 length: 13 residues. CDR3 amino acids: CSGTQGLNNEQFF.

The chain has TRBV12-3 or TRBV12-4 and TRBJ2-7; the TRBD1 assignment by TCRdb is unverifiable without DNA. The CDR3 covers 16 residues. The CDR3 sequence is CASSPPDFRPSYEQYF.

The CDR3 protein is CASSQEVAGGPEGKNEQFF. The chain uses TRBV14 and TRBJ2-1; TCRdb reports TRBD2, a call that lacks DNA to check it against. Germline CDR1 reads SGHDN; CDR2 reads FVKESK. The CDR3 runs to 19 residues.

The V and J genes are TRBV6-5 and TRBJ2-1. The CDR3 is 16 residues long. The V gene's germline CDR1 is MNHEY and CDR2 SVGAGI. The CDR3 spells CASSYSTGRYYNEQFF.

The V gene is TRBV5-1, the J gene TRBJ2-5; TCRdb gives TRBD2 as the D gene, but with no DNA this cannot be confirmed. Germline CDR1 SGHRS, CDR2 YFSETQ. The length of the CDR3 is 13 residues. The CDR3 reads CASSSGLSETQYF.

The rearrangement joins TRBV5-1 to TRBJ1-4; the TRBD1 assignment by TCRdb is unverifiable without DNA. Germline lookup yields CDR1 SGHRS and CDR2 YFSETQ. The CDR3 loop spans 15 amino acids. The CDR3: CASSDSRATNEKLFF.

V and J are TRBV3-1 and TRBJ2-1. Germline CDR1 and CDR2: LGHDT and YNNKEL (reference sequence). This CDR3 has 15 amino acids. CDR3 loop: CASSRLITSYNEQFF.

The CDR3 is CASSPGSGQKFYSYNEQFF. The chain is built from TRBV5-1 and TRBJ2-1; TCRdb picks TRBD1, but there is no DNA to check that call. CDR3 length equals 19 residues. From germline, CDR1 is SGHRS and CDR2 YFSETQ.

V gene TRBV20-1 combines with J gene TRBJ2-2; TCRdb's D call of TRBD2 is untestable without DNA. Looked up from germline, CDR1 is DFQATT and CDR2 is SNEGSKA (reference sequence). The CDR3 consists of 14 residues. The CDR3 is CSARERLDTGELFF.

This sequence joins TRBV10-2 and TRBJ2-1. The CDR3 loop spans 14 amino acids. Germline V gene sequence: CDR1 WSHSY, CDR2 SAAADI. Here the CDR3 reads CASSGGSWYNEQFF.

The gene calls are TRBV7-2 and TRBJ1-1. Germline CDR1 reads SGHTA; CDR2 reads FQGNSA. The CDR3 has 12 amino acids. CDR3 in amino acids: CASSRNGAEAFF. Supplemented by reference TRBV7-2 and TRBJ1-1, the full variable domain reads GAGVSQSPSNKVTEKGKDVELRCDPISGHTALYWYRQSLGQGLEFLIYFQGNSAPDKSGLPSDRFSAERTGGSVSTLTIQRTQQEDSAVYLCASSRNGAEAFFGQGTRLTVV.

CDR3 residues: CASSSPNRANTEAFF. The chain links TRBV5-6 to TRBJ1-1; TCRdb picks TRBD1, but there is no DNA to check that call. Germline V gives CDR1 SGHDT, CDR2 YYEEEE. The CDR3 runs to 15 residues.

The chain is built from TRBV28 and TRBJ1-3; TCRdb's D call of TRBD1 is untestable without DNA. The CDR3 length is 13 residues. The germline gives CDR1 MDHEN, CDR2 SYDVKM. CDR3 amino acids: CASSTSTGGTIYF.

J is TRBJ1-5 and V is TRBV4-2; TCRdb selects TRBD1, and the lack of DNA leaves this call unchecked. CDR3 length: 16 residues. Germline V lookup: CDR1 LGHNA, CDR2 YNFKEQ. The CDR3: CASSQEGTGGGQPQHF.

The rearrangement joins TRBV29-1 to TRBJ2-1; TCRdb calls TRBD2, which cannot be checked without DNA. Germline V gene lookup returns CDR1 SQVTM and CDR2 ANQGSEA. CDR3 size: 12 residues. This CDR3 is CSGGGVGNEQFF.

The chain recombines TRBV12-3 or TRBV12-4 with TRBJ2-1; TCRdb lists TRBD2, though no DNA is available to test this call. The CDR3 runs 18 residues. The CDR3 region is CASIPRTSGLNSYNEQFF.

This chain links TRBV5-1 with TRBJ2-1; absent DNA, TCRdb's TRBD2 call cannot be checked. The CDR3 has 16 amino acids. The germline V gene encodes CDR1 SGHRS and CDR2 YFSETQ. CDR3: CASSSRLAGVEDEQFF.